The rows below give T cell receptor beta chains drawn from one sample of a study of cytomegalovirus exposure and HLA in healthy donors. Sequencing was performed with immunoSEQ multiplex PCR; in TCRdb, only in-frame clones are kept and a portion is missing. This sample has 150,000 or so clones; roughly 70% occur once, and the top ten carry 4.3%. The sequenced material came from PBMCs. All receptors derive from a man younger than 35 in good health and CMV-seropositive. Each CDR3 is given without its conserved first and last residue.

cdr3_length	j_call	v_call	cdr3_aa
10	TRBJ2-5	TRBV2	ASCTVQETQY
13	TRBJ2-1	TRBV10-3	AISESAGGPGEQF
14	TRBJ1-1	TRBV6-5	ASSYVSPGVNTEAF
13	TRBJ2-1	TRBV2	ASSEQSFLLNEQF
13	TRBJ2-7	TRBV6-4	ASSLLAGGSYEQY
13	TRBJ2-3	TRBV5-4	ASSLALGSPDTQY
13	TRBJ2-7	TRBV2	ASSSRQGISYEQY
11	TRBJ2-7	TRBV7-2	ASSWWAGNEQY
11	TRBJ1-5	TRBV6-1	ASMLGSWQPQH
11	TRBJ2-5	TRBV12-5	ASGRGLGGTQY
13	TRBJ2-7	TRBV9	ASSVGTGGSHEQY
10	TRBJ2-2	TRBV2	AGTQETGELF
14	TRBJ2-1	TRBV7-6	ASSSPAGLGVNEQF
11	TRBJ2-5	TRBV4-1	ASSQAVTAEQY
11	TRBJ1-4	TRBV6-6	ASSYRIYEKLF
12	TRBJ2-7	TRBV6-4	ASIRTGKIHEQY
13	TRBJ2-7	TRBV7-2	ASSLVSVAGVEQY
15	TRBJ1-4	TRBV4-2	ASSQDSWRGGNEKLF
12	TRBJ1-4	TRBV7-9	ASSQTTTNEKLF
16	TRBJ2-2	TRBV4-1	ASSQDPSGATNTGELF
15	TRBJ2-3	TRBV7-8	ASSLGPGREGPDTQY
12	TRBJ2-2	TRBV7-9	ASSPGGVSGELF
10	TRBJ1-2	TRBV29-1	SVGGQIYGYT
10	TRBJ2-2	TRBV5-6	ASSNRVGKLF
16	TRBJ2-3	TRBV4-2	ASSQEFVAGIHTDTQY
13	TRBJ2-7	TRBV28	ASSYGTGVTYEQY
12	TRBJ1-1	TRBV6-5	ASRPGTGVSEAF
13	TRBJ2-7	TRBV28	ASSSLGTGAYEQY
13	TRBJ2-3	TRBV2	ASSENGVARDTQY
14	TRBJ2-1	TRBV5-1	ASTTQGGGSYNEQF
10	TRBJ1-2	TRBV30	AWRGGLYGYT
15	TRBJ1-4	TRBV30	AWSTGQGVVWNEKLF
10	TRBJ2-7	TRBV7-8	ASSFEPTERY
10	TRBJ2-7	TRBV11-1	ASSSRERVQY
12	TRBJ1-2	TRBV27	ASSSFDGTAGYT
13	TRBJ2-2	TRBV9	ASSGGTANTGELF
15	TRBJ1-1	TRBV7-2	ASSPRIPGWGNTEAF
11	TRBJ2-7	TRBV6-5	ASSKTGTYEQY
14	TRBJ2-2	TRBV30	AWSQTSGRIGGELF
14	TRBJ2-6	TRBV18	ASSPLTVPGANVLT
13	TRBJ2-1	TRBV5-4	ASSWMVGLFNEQF
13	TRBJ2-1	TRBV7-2	ASSISGRPGNEQF
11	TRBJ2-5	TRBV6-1	ASRLQGSETQY
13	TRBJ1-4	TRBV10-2	ASSELGQVREKLF
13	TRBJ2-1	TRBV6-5	ASSPTRTGSNEQF
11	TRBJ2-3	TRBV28	ASSSGSTDTQY
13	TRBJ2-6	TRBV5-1	ASSSDSSGANALT
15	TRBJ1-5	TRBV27	ASSTWTGRYSNQPQH
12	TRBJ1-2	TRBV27	ASSLQGAHYGYT
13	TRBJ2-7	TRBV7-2	ASSVVAGEPYEQY
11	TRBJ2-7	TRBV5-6	ASSRTGPYEQY